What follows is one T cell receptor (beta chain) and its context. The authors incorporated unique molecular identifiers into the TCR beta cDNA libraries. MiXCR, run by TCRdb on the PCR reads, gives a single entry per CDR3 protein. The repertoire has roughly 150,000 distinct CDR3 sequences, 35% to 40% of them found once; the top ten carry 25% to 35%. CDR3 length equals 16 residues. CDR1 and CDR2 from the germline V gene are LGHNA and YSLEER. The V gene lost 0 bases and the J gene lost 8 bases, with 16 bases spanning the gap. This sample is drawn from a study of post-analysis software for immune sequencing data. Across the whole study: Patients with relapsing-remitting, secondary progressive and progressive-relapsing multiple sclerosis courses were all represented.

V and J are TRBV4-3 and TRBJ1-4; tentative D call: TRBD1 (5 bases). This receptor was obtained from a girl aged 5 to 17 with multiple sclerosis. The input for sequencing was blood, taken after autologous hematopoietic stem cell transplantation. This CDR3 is CASSQDPPGLGEKLFF. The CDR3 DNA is TGCGCCAGCAGCCAAGATCCGCCAGGGCTGGGCGAAAAACTGTTTTTT.